This T cell receptor beta chain stems from a study of T cells after yellow fever vaccination. Across the whole study: Preparing low-cell-number fractions relied on SMART-Seq v4 Ultra Low Input.

Germline V lookup: CDR1 DFQATT, CDR2 SNEGSKA (reference sequence). The V and J ends lost 5 bases and 1 base, in that order; junction bases with no gene match: 4. The CDR3 is made up of 14 amino acids. This clonotype has at least ten counts. The antigen remains unidentified. Synthesis of TCR cDNA relied on 5'RACE template switching, which attached a universal primer site and UMIs. In TCRdb, the 5' RACE reads were re-called with MiXCR into one record per CDR3 protein. This sample has approximately 250,000 distinct CDR3 sequences, with around 6.7% found just once. Regarding the study as a whole: Any FACS-sorted repertoire could hold abundant clonotypes that contaminate it from the bulk population.

The V gene is TRBV20-1, the J gene TRBJ1-5, with 8 nucleotides matching TRBD1. The starting material was CD4+ T cells sorted from PBMCs, obtained on the day of the yellow fever booster vaccination. This receptor was taken from a man younger than 40 who received the YFV17D yellow fever vaccine. CDR3 sequence: CSALTGVSNQPQHF. The CDR3 nucleotides are TGCAGTGCTTTGACAGGGGTGAGCAATCAGCCCCAGCATTTT.